The clone carrying this T cell receptor beta chain appeared a few times. From alopecia areata patients, lesional scalp punch biopsies and peripheral blood were collected. This entry is derived from a study of CD8+ T cells in alopecia areata. Trimming shortened V by 0 bases and J by 6 bases, and 5 bases separated the two germline ends. CDR3 length: 12 amino acids. Germline loops: CDR1 SEHNR, CDR2 FQNEAQ (reference sequence). Extracted RNA was reverse transcribed into cDNA, the sequencing template. Sequenced by immunoSEQ multiplex PCR; TCRdb stores in-frame clones only, minus some. The sample includes 34,000 or so clones, approximately 58% of them seen just once.

J is TRBJ1-1 and V is TRBV7-9, with D uncertain. The sequence came from a human donor with alopecia areata. Sequencing was done on a sample of NKG2D-high CD8+ T cells sorted from blood. CDR3 sequence: CASSLAYPEAFF. The CDR3 nucleotides read TGTGCCAGCAGCTTAGCGTATCCTGAAGCTTTCTTT.